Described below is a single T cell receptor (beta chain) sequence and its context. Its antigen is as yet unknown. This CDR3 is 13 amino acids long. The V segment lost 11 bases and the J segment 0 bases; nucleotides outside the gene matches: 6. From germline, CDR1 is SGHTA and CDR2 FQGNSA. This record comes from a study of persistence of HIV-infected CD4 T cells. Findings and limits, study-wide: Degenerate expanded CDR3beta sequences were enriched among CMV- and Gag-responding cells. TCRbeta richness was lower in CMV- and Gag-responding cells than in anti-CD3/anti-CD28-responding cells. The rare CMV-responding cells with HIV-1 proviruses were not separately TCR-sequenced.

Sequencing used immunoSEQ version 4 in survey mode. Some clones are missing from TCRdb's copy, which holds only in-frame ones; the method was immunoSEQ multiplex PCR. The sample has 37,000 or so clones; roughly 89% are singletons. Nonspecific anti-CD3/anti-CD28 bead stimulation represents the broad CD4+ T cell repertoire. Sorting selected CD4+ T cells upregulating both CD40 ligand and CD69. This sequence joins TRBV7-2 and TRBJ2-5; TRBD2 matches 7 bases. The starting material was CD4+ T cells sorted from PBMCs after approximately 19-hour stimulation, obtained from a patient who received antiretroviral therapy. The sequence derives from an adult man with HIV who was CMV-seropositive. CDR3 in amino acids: CASGGTYQETQYF. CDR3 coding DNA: TGTGCCTCGGGGGGAACGTACCAAGAGACCCAGTACTTC.